Following are 24 T cell receptor beta chains from one sample sequenced in a study of neurological immune-mediated disorders. TCRdb reprocessed the 5' RACE reads with MiXCR, giving one entry per CDR3 protein. Of 60,000 to 85,000 distinct CDR3 sequences in the sample, approximately 5% were seen once. Source material: PBMCs. The receptors come from a woman in her twenties or thirties with multiple sclerosis.

The table lists this clonotype with many counts. The chain combines TRBV5-1 with TRBJ2-1; 8 nucleotides agree with TRBD2. The CDR3 is 13 amino acids. Germline V lookup: CDR1 SGHRS, CDR2 YFSETQ. V shed 4 bases, J shed 8 bases, and the junction held 5 bases outside the gene matches. CDR3 coding DNA: TGCGCCAGCAGCCACGGGAGGGGATATGAGCAGTTCTTC. Its protein is CASSHGRGYEQFF.

At least ten counts were recorded for this clonotype. The chain uses TRBV9 and TRBJ2-7; D uncertain. Trimming took 3 bases from V and 2 from J, leaving 9 bases between them. CDR3 length: 13 residues. The germline CDR1 and CDR2 sequences are SGDLS and YYNGEE. CDR3 DNA: TGTGCCAGCAGCGCTTTGCCGACCTACGAGCAGTACTTC. Translation: CASSALPTYEQYF.

This chain uses TRBV19 with TRBJ2-3, with no clear D. The germline gives CDR1 LNHDA, CDR2 SQIVND (reference sequence). V was pared by 1 base and J by 6 bases, with 11 bases between. This CDR3 is 14 amino acids long. The CDR3 loop is CASSIGVPSDTQYF. The CDR3 nucleotides read TGTGCCAGTAGTATAGGAGTGCCTTCCGATACGCAGTATTTT.

There are many counts of this clonotype. The rearrangement links TRBV20-1 to TRBJ1-2, with TRBD1 matching over 8 bases. The CDR3 loop spans 14 amino acids. CDR1 and CDR2 (germline): DFQATT, SNEGSKA (reference sequence). V lost 3 bases and J lost 5; bases outside the gene matches: 8. CDR3 loop: CSASGQGNRYGYTF. In DNA, the CDR3 is TGCAGTGCTAGTGGACAGGGCAATCGATATGGCTACACCTTC.

This clonotype showed up many times. CDR3 nucleotide sequence: TGCAGTGCTAGAGATTTACGCACAGATACGCAGTATTTT. Translation gives CSARDLRTDTQYF. The chain couples TRBV20-1 to TRBJ2-3; no clear D gene. The V gene's germline CDR1 is DFQATT and CDR2 SNEGSKA (reference sequence). V was pared by 0 bases and J by 1 base, with 5 bases between. The CDR3 covers 13 residues.

The rearrangement uses TRBV27 and TRBJ2-5, with 9 bases fitting TRBD1. Germline CDR1 reads MNHEY; CDR2 reads SMNVEV (reference sequence). The CDR3 sequence is 16 residues long. V trimming: 4 bases; J trimming: 2 bases; junction bases outside the gene matches: 8. The CDR3 DNA is TGTGCCAGCAGTTCGTGGACAGGGGATGATCAAGAGACCCAGTACTTC. Its protein product is CASSSWTGDDQETQYF.

This clonotype came up many times. V gene TRBV20-1 combines with J gene TRBJ1-3; D unclear. The ends were cut back, 6 bases at V and 0 bases at J, with 15 bases in the middle. The CDR3 covers 15 residues. From germline, CDR1 is DFQATT and CDR2 SNEGSKA (reference sequence). The CDR3 bases are TGCAGTGCCATGTGGGGTATGGTCTCTGGAAACACCATATATTTT. It encodes CSAMWGMVSGNTIYF.

In its sample, this clonotype was seen many times. The rearrangement links TRBV20-1 to TRBJ2-7; D gene uncertain. Trimming shortened V by 4 bases and J by 0 bases, and 13 bases separated the two germline ends. The CDR3 runs to 14 residues. Per the germline V gene, CDR1 is DFQATT and CDR2 is SNEGSKA (reference sequence). The CDR3 here is CSAILESHSYEQYF. In DNA, the CDR3 is TGCAGTGCTATTCTAGAATCTCACTCCTACGAGCAGTACTTC.

The sample holds many counts of this clonotype. The chain recombines TRBV20-1 with TRBJ2-1; no firm D call. The CDR3 totals 15 residues. V shed 1 base and J shed 2 bases, with 12 bases lying between them. Germline CDR1 reads DFQATT; CDR2 reads SNEGSKA (reference sequence). This CDR3 reads CSARGAVRTYNEQFF. CDR3 bases: TGCAGTGCTAGAGGAGCCGTGAGGACCTACAATGAGCAGTTCTTC.

This clonotype was detected many times. The genes are TRBV11-2 and TRBJ2-7, with no clear D. Trimming cost V 1 base and J 1 base, with 5 bases left between them. The CDR3 has 13 amino acids. Germline V lookup: CDR1 SGHAT, CDR2 FQNNGV. The CDR3 nucleotides are TGTGCCAGCAGCTTAGTTCTTTCCTACGAGCAGTACTTC. Protein product: CASSLVLSYEQYF.

This clonotype was recorded only once. CDR3 nucleotide sequence: TGTGCAAGTCGCCCACCTCGCCGGGACGATATGGCTTTCTTT. Translated, it gives CASRPPRRDDMAFF. The chain employs TRBV12-2 and TRBJ1-1; TRBD1, as called in the table, went unchecked against the DNA. TRBV12-2 is a documented pseudogene. The CDR3 runs to 14 residues.

This clonotype was seen many times. The V gene is TRBV11-2, the J gene TRBJ2-3; maybe TRBD2 (5 bases). The CDR3 is made up of 14 amino acids. Germline-derived CDR1 and CDR2 are SGHAT and FQNNGV. V was cut by 2 bases and J by 3 bases, with 9 bases left in between. CDR3 loop: CASSLLGGTDTQYF. The DNA of the CDR3 is TGTGCCAGCAGCTTACTGGGCGGGACAGATACGCAGTATTTT.

This clonotype was recorded many times. The chain recombines TRBV20-1 with TRBJ2-1; TRBD2 matches at 7 bases. With 0 bases clipped from V and 2 bases from J, the junction kept 13 bases outside the gene matches. This CDR3 spans 18 amino acids. Germline V gives CDR1 DFQATT, CDR2 SNEGSKA (reference sequence). CDR3 amino acids: CSARDRDSSGFTYNEQFF. CDR3 bases: TGCAGTGCTAGAGATCGGGATAGTAGCGGGTTCACCTACAATGAGCAGTTCTTC.

This clonotype was seen many times. The chain links TRBV28 to TRBJ2-5; 11 bases fit TRBD2. The V segment lost 9 bases and the J segment 2 bases; nucleotides outside the gene matches: 5. In germline, CDR1 is MDHEN, CDR2 SYDVKM. There are 14 residues in the CDR3. CDR3 sequence: CASLLAGVQETQYF. The CDR3 bases are TGTGCCAGTCTACTAGCGGGAGTTCAAGAGACCCAGTACTTC.

This clonotype has at least ten counts. This chain joins TRBV20-1 and TRBJ2-7, with D perhaps assigned TRBD1 or TRBD2 (5 bases each). The germline gives CDR1 DFQATT, CDR2 SNEGSKA (reference sequence). The CDR3 totals 15 residues. The ends were cut back, 0 bases at V and 7 bases at J, with 19 bases in the middle. CDR3 sequence: CSARDRRKGEGEQYF. As DNA, the CDR3 is TGCAGTGCTAGAGATCGGAGGAAAGGGGAAGGGGAGCAGTACTTC.

This clonotype has ten or more counts. J is TRBJ1-2 and V is TRBV29-1; 9 bases agree with TRBD1. Trimming removed 7 bases from V and 8 bases from J; junction bases left unmatched: 11. The CDR3 extends over 13 amino acids. Looked up from germline, CDR1 is SQVTM and CDR2 is ANQGSEA. The CDR3 loop is CSARTGELIGYTF. The CDR3 DNA is TGCAGCGCTCGGACAGGGGAATTGATCGGCTACACCTTC.

V and J are TRBV7-6 and TRBJ1-4; weak D call: TRBD1 (6 bases). CDR3 length: 14 amino acids. CDR1 SGHVS and CDR2 FNYEAQ come from the germline V gene. Trimming cost V 8 bases and J 8 bases, with 18 bases left between them. In nucleotides, the CDR3 is TGTGCCAGCGAACAACTAACAGGGACCGAAAAACTGTTTTTT. It is translated as CASEQLTGTEKLFF.

This clonotype was detected many times. The rearrangement joins TRBV20-1 to TRBJ2-5, with no clear D. V was shortened by 6 bases and J by 1 base, with 18 bases between the two germline ends. Germline V gene data show CDR1 as DFQATT and CDR2 as SNEGSKA (reference sequence). The CDR3 is made up of 15 amino acids. CDR3 DNA: TGCAGTGCCACCGGTTCCAGTATATTCCAAGAGACCCAGTACTTC. The encoded protein is CSATGSSIFQETQYF.

At least ten counts were recorded for this clonotype. This sequence joins TRBV5-1 and TRBJ2-2, with D tentatively TRBD1 (6 bases). The CDR3 extends over 14 amino acids. The V gene's germline CDR1 is SGHRS and CDR2 YFSETQ. V was cut by 8 bases and J by 6 bases, with 17 bases left in between. CDR3 region: CASHRDINPGELFF. The CDR3 region has the DNA TGCGCCAGTCACCGGGACATTAACCCCGGGGAGCTGTTTTTT.

This clonotype was recorded at least ten times. The chain's CDR3 is CASSLDPDYTGELFF. Written as DNA, the CDR3 is TGCGCCAGCAGCTTGGACCCCGACTACACCGGGGAGCTGTTTTTT. This rearrangement joins TRBV5-1 to TRBJ2-2; D call uncertain. Trimming shortened V by 0 bases and J by 3 bases, and 9 bases separated the two germline ends. The CDR3 consists of 15 residues. Per germline, CDR1 SGHRS and CDR2 YFSETQ. The variable domain in full, completed from reference TRBV5-1 and TRBJ2-2, reads KAGVTQTPRYLIKTRGQQVTLSCSPISGHRSVSWYQQTPGQGLQFLFEYFSETQRNKGNFPGRFSGRQFSNSRSEMNVSTLELGDSALYLCASSLDPDYTGELFFGEGSRLTVL.

Many counts were recorded for this clonotype. The chain couples TRBV20-1 to TRBJ2-1, with D possibly being TRBD1 (6 bases). V was pared by 6 bases and J by 0 bases, with 12 bases between. CDR3 length equals 14 residues. CDR1 and CDR2 from the germline V gene are DFQATT and SNEGSKA (reference sequence). This CDR3 reads CSAERQDSYNEQFF. For the CDR3, the DNA is TGCAGTGCAGAGAGACAGGACTCCTACAATGAGCAGTTCTTC.

This clonotype came up many times. The chain uses TRBV20-1 and TRBJ2-1; possibly TRBD1 for D (5 bases). Germline V gene data show CDR1 as DFQATT and CDR2 as SNEGSKA (reference sequence). The CDR3 runs to 13 residues. The V end was cut by 5 bases, the J end by 4 bases, with 12 bases between. The CDR3 DNA sequence: TGCAGTGCTCTCATAGGGGCTTACAATGAGCAGTTCTTC. It encodes CSALIGAYNEQFF.

Concerning this clonotype: This may arise from a read error, as a much more abundant clone is one base away. The chain couples TRBV20-1 to TRBJ2-5, with a tentative D call TRBD2 (7 bases). CDR1 and CDR2 from the germline V gene are DFQATT and SNEGSKA (reference sequence). The CDR3 covers 14 residues. The CDR3 bases are TGCAGTGCTAGGAGCGGGACACCACAAGAGACCAAGTACTTC. Translating gives CSARSGTPQETKYF.

There are a few counts of this clonotype. V is TRBV3-1 and J is TRBJ1-5, with D perhaps matching TRBD1 (6 bases). This CDR3 comprises 15 residues. The V end was cut by 0 bases, the J end by 4 bases, with 10 bases between. Germline assignment: CDR1 LGHDT and CDR2 YNNKEL (reference sequence). CDR3: CASSQDQRGNQPQHF. The CDR3 nucleotides read TGTGCCAGCAGCCAAGATCAAAGGGGGAATCAGCCCCAGCATTTT.